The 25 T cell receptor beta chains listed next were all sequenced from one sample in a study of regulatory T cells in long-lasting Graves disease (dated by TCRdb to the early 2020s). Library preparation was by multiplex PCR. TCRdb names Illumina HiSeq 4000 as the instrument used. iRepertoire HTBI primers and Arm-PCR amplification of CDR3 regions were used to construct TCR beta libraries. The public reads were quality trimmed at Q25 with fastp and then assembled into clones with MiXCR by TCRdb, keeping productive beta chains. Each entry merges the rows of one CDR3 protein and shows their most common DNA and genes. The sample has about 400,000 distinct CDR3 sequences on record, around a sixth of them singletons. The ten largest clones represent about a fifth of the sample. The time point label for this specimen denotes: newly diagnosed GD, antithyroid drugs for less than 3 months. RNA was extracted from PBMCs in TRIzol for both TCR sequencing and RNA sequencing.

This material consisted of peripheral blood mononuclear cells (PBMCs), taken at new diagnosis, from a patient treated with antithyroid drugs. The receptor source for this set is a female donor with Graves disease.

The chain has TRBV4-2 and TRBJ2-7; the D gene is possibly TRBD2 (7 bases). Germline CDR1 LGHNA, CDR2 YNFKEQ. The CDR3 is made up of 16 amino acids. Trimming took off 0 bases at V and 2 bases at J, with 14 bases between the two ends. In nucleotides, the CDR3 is TGTGCCAGCAGCCAAGATGGGCGGGGGCCCGCCTACGAGCAGTACTTC. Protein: CASSQDGRGPAYEQYF.

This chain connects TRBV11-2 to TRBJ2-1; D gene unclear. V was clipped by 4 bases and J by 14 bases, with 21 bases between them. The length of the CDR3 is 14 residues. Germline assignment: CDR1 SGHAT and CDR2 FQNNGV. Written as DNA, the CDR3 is TGTGCCAGCAGCTCTGATTGGACCTCCTCCGTCGAGTTCTTC. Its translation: CASSSDWTSSVEFF. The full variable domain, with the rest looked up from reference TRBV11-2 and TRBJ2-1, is EAGVAQSPRYKIIEKRQSVAFWCNPISGHATLYWYQQILGQGPKLLIQFQNNGVVDDSQLPKDRFSAERLKGVDSTLKIQPAKLEDSAVYLCASSSDWTSSVEFFGPGTRLTVL.

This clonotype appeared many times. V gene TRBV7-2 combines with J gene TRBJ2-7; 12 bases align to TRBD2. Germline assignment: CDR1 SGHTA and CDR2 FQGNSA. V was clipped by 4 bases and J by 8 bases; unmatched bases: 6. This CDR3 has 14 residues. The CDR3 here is CASSSGLAGPKQYF. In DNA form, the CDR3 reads TGTGCCAGCAGCTCCGGACTAGCGGGACCCAAGCAGTACTTC. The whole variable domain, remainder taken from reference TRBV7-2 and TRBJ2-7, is GAGVSQSPSNKVTEKGKDVELRCDPISGHTALYWYRQSLGQGLEFLIYFQGNSAPDKSGLPSDRFSAERTGGSVSTLTIQRTQQEDSAVYLCASSSGLAGPKQYFGPGTRLTVT.

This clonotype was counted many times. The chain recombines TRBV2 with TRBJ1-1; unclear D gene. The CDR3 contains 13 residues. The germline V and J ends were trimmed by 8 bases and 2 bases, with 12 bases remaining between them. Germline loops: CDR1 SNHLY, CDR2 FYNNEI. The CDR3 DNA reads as TGTGCCAGCCTCGCTGACCTAAACACTGAAGCTTTCTTT. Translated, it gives CASLADLNTEAFF.

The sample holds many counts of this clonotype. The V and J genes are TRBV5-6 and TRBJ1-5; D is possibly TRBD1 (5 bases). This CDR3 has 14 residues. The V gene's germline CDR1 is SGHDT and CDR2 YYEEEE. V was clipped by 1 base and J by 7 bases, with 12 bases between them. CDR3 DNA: TGTGCCAGCAGCTTGTCCGGGTGGGGGCAGCCCCAGCATTTT. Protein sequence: CASSLSGWGQPQHF.

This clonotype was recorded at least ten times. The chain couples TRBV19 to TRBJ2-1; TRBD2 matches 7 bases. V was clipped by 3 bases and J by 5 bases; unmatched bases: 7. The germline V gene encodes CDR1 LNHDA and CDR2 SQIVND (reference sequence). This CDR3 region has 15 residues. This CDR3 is CASSMVGGPHNEQFF. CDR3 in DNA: TGTGCCAGTAGTATGGTGGGAGGGCCACACAATGAGCAGTTCTTC.

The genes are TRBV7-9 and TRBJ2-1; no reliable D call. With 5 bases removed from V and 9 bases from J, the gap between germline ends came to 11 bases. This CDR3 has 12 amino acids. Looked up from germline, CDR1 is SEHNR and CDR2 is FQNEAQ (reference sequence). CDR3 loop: CASSGIAGEQFF. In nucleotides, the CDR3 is TGTGCCAGCAGCGGAATAGCTGGTGAGCAGTTCTTC.

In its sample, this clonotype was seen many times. The CDR3 region is CASSLVSPSYNEQFF. For the CDR3, the DNA is TGTGCCAGCAGCTTAGTCTCCCCCTCCTACAATGAGCAGTTCTTC. V is TRBV7-2 and J is TRBJ2-1; unclear D gene. The CDR3 contains 15 residues. With 1 base removed from V and 0 bases from J, the gap between germline ends came to 7 bases. Germline V gene sequence: CDR1 SGHTA, CDR2 FQGNSA.

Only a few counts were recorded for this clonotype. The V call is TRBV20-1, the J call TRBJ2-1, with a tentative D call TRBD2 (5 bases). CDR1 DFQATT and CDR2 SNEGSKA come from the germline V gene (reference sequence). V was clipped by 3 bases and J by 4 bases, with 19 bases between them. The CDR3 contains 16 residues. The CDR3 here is CSASVGVLASYNEQFF. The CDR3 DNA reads TGCAGTGCTAGTGTGGGCGTCCTAGCTAGTTACAATGAGCAGTTCTTC.

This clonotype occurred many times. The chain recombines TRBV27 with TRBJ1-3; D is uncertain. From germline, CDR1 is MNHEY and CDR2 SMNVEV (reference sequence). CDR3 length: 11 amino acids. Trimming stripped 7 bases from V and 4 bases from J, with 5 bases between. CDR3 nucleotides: TGTGCCAGCATGGGGGGAAACACCATATATTTT. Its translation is CASMGGNTIYF.

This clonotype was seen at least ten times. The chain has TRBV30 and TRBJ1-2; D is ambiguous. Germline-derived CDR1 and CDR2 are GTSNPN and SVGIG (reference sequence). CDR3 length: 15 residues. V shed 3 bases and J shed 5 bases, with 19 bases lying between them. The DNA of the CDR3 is TGTGCCTGGAGAACGGCAGCTACTCCTTTGTATGGCTACACCTTC. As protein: CAWRTAATPLYGYTF.

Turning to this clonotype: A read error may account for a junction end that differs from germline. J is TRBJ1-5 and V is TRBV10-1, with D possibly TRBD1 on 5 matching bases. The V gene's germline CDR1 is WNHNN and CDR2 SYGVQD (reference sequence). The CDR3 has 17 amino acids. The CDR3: CASTRSVREYSSQPQHF. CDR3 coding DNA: TGCGCCAGCACCCGTAGTGTCAGGGAATATAGCAGTCAGCCCCAGCATTTT.

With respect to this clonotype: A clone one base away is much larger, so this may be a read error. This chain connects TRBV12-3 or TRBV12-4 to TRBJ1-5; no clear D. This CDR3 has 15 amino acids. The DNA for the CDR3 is TGTGTCAGCAGTCACAGTCCGGGGAGGGATCAGCCCCAGCATTTT. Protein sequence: CVSSHSPGRDQPQHF.

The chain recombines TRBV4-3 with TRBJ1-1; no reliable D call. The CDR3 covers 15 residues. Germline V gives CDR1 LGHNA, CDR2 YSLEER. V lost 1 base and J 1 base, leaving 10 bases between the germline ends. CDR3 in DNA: TGCGCCAGCAGCCAAGTAGTGGCAGGGAACACTGAAGCTTTCTTT. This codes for CASSQVVAGNTEAFF.

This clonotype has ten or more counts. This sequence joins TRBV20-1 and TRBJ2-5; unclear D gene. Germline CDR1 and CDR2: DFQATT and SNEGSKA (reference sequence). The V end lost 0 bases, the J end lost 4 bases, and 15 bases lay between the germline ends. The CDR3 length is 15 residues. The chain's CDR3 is CSARDYNWMSETQYF. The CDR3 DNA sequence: TGCAGTGCTAGAGATTATAACTGGATGTCAGAGACCCAGTACTTC.

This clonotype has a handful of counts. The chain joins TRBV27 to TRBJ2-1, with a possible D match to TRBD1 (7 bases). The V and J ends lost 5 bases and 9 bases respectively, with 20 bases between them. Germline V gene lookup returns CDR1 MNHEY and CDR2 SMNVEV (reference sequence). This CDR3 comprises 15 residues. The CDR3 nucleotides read TGTGCCAGCAGTCAACGTTTCGCGGGACAGTCTGAGCAGTTCTTC. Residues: CASSQRFAGQSEQFF.

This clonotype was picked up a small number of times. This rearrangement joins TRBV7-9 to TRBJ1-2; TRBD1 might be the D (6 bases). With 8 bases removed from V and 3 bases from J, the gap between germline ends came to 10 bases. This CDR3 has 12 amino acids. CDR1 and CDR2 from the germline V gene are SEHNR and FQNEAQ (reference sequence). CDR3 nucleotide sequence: TGTGCCAGCGGGGGGCAGGACTATGGCTACACCTTC. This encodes CASGGQDYGYTF.

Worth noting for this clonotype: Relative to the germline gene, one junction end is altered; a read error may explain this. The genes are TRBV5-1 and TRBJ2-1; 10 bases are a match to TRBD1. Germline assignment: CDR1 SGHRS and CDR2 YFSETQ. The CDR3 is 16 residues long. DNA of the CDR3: TGTGCCAGCACCGGCGACCGGCGGACAGGGGGGAATGAGCAGTTCTTC. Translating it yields CASTGDRRTGGNEQFF.

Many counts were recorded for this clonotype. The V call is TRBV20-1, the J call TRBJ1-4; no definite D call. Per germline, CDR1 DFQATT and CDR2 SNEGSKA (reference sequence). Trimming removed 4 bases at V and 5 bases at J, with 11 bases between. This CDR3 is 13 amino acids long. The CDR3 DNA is TGCAGTGCTAACCCGGTTCAGAATGAAAAACTGTTTTTT. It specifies CSANPVQNEKLFF.

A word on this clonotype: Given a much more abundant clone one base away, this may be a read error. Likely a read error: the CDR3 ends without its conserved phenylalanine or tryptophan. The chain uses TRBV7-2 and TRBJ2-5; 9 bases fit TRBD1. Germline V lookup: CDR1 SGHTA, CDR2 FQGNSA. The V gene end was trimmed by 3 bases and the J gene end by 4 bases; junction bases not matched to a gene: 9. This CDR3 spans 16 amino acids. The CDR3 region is CASSFGTGYARETQYL. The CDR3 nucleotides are TGTGCCAGCAGCTTCGGGACAGGGTACGCAAGAGAGACCCAGTACCTC.

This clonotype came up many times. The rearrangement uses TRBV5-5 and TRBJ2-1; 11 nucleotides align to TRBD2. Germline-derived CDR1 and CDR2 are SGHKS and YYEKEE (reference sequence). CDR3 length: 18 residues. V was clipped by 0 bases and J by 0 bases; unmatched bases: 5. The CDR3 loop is CASSLVGTSGSSYNEQFF. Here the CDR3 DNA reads TGTGCCAGCAGCTTGGTGGGTACTAGCGGGAGCTCCTACAATGAGCAGTTCTTC.

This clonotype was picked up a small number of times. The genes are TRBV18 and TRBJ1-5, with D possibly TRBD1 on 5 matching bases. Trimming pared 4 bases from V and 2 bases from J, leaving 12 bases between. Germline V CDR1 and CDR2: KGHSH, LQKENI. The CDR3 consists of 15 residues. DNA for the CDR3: TGTGCCAGCTCACTATCCTCGGGGGGCAATCAGCCCCAGCATTTT. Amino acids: CASSLSSGGNQPQHF. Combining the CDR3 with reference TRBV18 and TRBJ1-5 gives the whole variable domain NAGVMQNPRHLVRRRGQEARLRCSPMKGHSHVYWYRQLPEEGLKFMVYLQKENIIDESGMPKERFSAEFPKEGPSILRIQQVVRGDSAAYFCASSLSSGGNQPQHFGDGTRLSIL.

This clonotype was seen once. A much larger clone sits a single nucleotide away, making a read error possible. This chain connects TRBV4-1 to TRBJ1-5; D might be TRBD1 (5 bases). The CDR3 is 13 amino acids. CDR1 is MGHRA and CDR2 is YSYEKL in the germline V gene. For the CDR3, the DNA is TGTGCCAGCAGCCAAGGACCTCCGGGGCCCCGGCATTTT. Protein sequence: CASSQGPPGPRHF.

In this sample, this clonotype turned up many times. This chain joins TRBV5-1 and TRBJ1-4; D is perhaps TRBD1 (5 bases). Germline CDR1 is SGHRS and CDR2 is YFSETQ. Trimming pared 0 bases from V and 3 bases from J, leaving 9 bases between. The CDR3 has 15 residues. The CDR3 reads CASSLVQGSNEKLFF. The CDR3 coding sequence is TGCGCCAGCAGCTTGGTGCAGGGTTCTAATGAAAAACTGTTTTTT.

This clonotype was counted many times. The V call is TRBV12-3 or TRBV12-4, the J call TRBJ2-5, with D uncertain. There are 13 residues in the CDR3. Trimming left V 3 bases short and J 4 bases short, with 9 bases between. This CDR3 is CASSFRQRETQYF. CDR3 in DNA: TGTGCCAGCAGTTTCAGACAAAGAGAGACCCAGTACTTC.